What follows are 21 T cell receptor beta chains derived from one specimen sequenced in a study of blood T cell repertoires in COVID-19. Some clones are missing from TCRdb's copy, which holds only in-frame ones; the method was immunoSEQ multiplex PCR. The sample lists some 160,000 clones; 80% were seen once. The sample was PBMCs or T cells enriched from blood (not recorded which). The receptor set was obtained from a woman aged 55-70 years who had recovered from COVID-19.

The gene calls are TRBV24-1 and TRBJ2-2, with D maybe TRBD2 (5 bases). Germline V gene sequence: CDR1 KGHDR, CDR2 SFDVKD. V was trimmed by 7 bases and J by 5 bases, leaving 10 bases between them. The CDR3 contains 13 residues. DNA of the CDR3: TGTGCCACCAGGGAGACGGGGACCGGGGAGCTGTTTTTT. Its protein is CATRETGTGELFF.

The V and J genes are TRBV30 and TRBJ2-2; D may be TRBD1 (5 bases). The CDR3 runs 15 residues. The ends were cut back, 0 bases at V and 7 bases at J, with 15 bases in the middle. Germline CDR1 is GTSNPN and CDR2 is SVGIG (reference sequence). The CDR3 coding sequence is TGTGCCTGGAGTGTACTTTCCAGGGATAACGGGGAGCTGTTTTTT. Encoded protein: CAWSVLSRDNGELFF.

CDR3 coding DNA: TGTGCCAGCAGCCAGTTGGGCGGGGCCACATCCTACGAGCAGTACTTC. It encodes CASSQLGGATSYEQYF. V and J are TRBV3-1 (or the pseudogene TRBV3-2) and TRBJ2-7; D possibly corresponds to TRBD2 (6 bases). V gave up 3 bases and J gave up 1 base, with 16 bases separating them. This CDR3 is built from 16 residues. Looked up from germline, CDR1 is LGHDT and CDR2 is YNNKEL (reference sequence).

This chain joins TRBV12-5 and TRBJ2-1; 10 nucleotides agree with TRBD2. Germline V gene lookup returns CDR1 LGHNT and CDR2 FRNRAP. This CDR3 contains 16 residues. The V and J ends lost 4 bases and 9 bases, in that order; junction bases with no gene match: 12. The CDR3 nucleotides read TGTGCTAGTGGTTCCTTTCGGGTAGCGGGAGGCTTTGAGCAGTTCTTC. This sequence encodes CASGSFRVAGGFEQFF.

V usage is TRBV27 and J usage is TRBJ1-2; 8 bases align to TRBD1. Trimming at V came to 4 bases and at J to 4 bases, leaving 14 bases not matched to a gene. The germline V gene encodes CDR1 MNHEY and CDR2 SMNVEV (reference sequence). The CDR3 spans 17 residues. CDR3 DNA sequence: TGTGCCAGCAGTTCTCAGCTTGACAGGGGCTCGGCCTATGGCTACACCTTC. Protein product: CASSSQLDRGSAYGYTF.

V and J are TRBV6-6 and TRBJ1-1, with a weak D call TRBD1 (5 bases). The V gene lost 5 bases and the J gene lost 4 bases, with 17 bases spanning the gap. Germline assignment: CDR1 MNHNY and CDR2 SVGAGI (reference sequence). CDR3 length: 15 amino acids. The CDR3 coding sequence is TGTGCCAGCAGTAAGGGGCTGGGGGGTTCCACTGAAGCTTTCTTT. It translates to CASSKGLGGSTEAFF.

This sequence joins TRBV4-1 and TRBJ1-1, with D unresolved. V was pared by 8 bases and J by 0 bases, with 19 bases between. This CDR3 comprises 16 residues. Germline V gives CDR1 MGHRA, CDR2 YSYEKL. The chain's CDR3 is CASASRGFEMNTEAFF. For the CDR3, the DNA is TGCGCCAGCGCATCGAGAGGTTTTGAAATGAACACTGAAGCTTTCTTT.

V usage is TRBV24-1 and J usage is TRBJ2-3, with D hard to call. The CDR3 has 14 residues. Per germline, CDR1 KGHDR and CDR2 SFDVKD. V was cut by 0 bases and J by 3 bases, with 6 bases left in between. DNA for the CDR3: TGTGCCACCAGTGATTTGACCGGGACAGATACGCAGTATTTT. It encodes CATSDLTGTDTQYF.

V usage is TRBV9 and J usage is TRBJ1-2; D is ambiguous. CDR1 is SGDLS and CDR2 is YYNGEE in the germline V gene. The CDR3 has 13 amino acids. V was trimmed by 4 bases and J by 6 bases, leaving 13 bases between them. CDR3 coding DNA: TGTGCCAGCAGCCCAGCCTGGGCGCATGGCTACACCTTC. It encodes CASSPAWAHGYTF. Full variable domain (rest looked up from reference TRBV9 and TRBJ1-2): DSGVTQTPKHLITATGQRVTLRCSPRSGDLSVYWYQQSLDQGLQFLIQYYNGEERAKGNILERFSAQQFPDLHSELNLSSLELGDSALYFCASSPAWAHGYTFGSGTRLTVV.

This clone was counted ten times or more. V usage is TRBV14 and J usage is TRBJ1-1, with TRBD1 matching over 11 bases. CDR3 length equals 16 residues. With 1 base clipped from V and 4 bases from J, the junction kept 5 bases outside the gene matches. Germline CDR1 reads SGHDN; CDR2 reads FVKESK. The CDR3 DNA is TGTGCCAGCAGCCAAGTCTGGGGACAGGGGGGCACTGAAGCTTTCTTT. It specifies CASSQVWGQGGTEAFF.

The rearrangement uses TRBV19 and TRBJ1-6, with 7 nucleotides matching TRBD1. Germline V gives CDR1 LNHDA, CDR2 SQIVND (reference sequence). V lost 4 bases to trimming and J lost 7 bases; unmatched junction nucleotides: 7. The CDR3 contains 15 residues. This CDR3 reads CASSTPTGMNSPLHF. In DNA, the CDR3 is TGTGCCAGTAGTACCCCGACAGGGATGAATTCACCCCTCCACTTT.

The chain recombines TRBV20-1 with TRBJ2-1; 11 bases agree with TRBD2. Germline trimming cut 3 bases from V and 4 bases from J; bases unmatched to any gene: 5. The CDR3 totals 15 residues. Germline CDR1 is DFQATT and CDR2 is SNEGSKA (reference sequence). CDR3 sequence: CSASRLAGGYNEQFF. Here the CDR3 DNA reads TGCAGTGCTAGTCGGCTAGCGGGGGGTTACAATGAGCAGTTCTTC.

This chain links TRBV7-2 with TRBJ2-5; TRBD2 matches at 14 bases. CDR3 length equals 18 residues. The germline CDR1 and CDR2 sequences are SGHTA and FQGNSA. The V gene end was trimmed by 3 bases and the J gene end by 2 bases; junction bases not matched to a gene: 8. CDR3 in DNA: TGTGCCAGCAGCTTCGGACTAGCGGGGGGCGCGTTTCAAGAGACCCAGTACTTC. It translates to CASSFGLAGGAFQETQYF.

The J gene is TRBJ1-5, the V gene TRBV6-1; D uncertain. The germline CDR1 and CDR2 sequences are MNHNS and SASEGT. With 1 base removed from V and 0 bases from J, the gap between germline ends came to 7 bases. The CDR3 has 15 residues. The CDR3 DNA is TGTGCCAGCAGTGAAGACAGAAATAGCAATCAGCCCCAGCATTTT. Protein: CASSEDRNSNQPQHF.

The genes are TRBV6-5 and TRBJ2-2; D ambiguous. V was trimmed by 3 bases and J by 2 bases, leaving 10 bases between them. Looked up from germline, CDR1 is MNHEY and CDR2 is SVGAGI. CDR3 length: 15 amino acids. DNA for the CDR3: TGTGCCAGCAGTTATAGTCAAACTAACACCGGGGAGCTGTTTTTT. The encoded protein is CASSYSQTNTGELFF.

The gene calls are TRBV21-1 and TRBJ2-1; TRBD1, as called in the table, went unchecked against the DNA. TRBV21-1 is assigned pseudogene status. This CDR3 region has 9 residues. CDR3 region: CAKRGQDLF. DNA for the CDR3: TGTGCCAAAAGGGGACAGGACCTCTTC.

The chain is built from TRBV5-1 and TRBJ1-6, with D perhaps TRBD1 (6 bases). Per germline, CDR1 SGHRS and CDR2 YFSETQ. This CDR3 is built from 14 residues. V was clipped by 6 bases and J by 7 bases, with 14 bases between them. The CDR3 is CASTFGDKNSPLHF. In DNA form, the CDR3 reads TGCGCCAGCACCTTCGGGGACAAAAATTCACCCCTCCACTTT. The variable domain in full, with the rest retrieved from reference TRBV5-1 and TRBJ1-6, is KAGVTQTPRYLIKTRGQQVTLSCSPISGHRSVSWYQQTPGQGLQFLFEYFSETQRNKGNFPGRFSGRQFSNSRSEMNVSTLELGDSALYLCASTFGDKNSPLHFGNGTRLTVT.

The chain combines TRBV29-1 with TRBJ2-7; 8 positions agree with TRBD1. CDR1 and CDR2 (germline): SQVTM, ANQGSEA. Trimming cost V 6 bases and J 0 bases; bases outside gene matches: 7. This CDR3 is 14 amino acids long. CDR3: CSVLQGGGSYEQYF. In DNA, the CDR3 is TGCAGCGTCCTACAGGGGGGAGGCTCCTACGAGCAGTACTTC.

This chain joins TRBV3-1 (or the pseudogene TRBV3-2) and TRBJ1-3; 7 positions match TRBD1. This CDR3 has 17 amino acids. V lost 4 bases and J lost 0; bases outside the gene matches: 9. In germline, CDR1 is LGHDT, CDR2 YNNKEL (reference sequence). The CDR3 reads CASSRLGTVTSGNTIYF. DNA of the CDR3: TGTGCCAGCAGCCGACTTGGGACAGTTACCTCTGGAAACACCATATATTTT.

This clone showed up just once. The chain employs TRBV6-5 and TRBJ2-1; 8 nucleotides agree with TRBD1. The CDR3 spans 15 residues. Germline V CDR1 and CDR2: MNHEY, SVGAGI. With V trimmed by 5 bases and J by 8 bases, 11 bases remained unmatched. The CDR3 region is CASSNQGAGSDEQFF. The CDR3 DNA reads TGTGCCAGCAGTAACCAGGGGGCTGGCTCGGATGAGCAGTTCTTC.

The chain is built from TRBV19 and TRBJ2-5, with 11 bases that match TRBD2. Germline assignment: CDR1 LNHDA and CDR2 SQIVND (reference sequence). This CDR3 comprises 17 residues. Trimming cost V 1 base and J 6 bases; bases outside gene matches: 10. The CDR3 nucleotides are TGTGCCAGTAGTATAGTTGGTAGCGGGGGGGCCGCCAAGACCCAGTACTTC. The encoded protein is CASSIVGSGGAAKTQYF.